Listed here is a single TCR beta chain. What it binds is not known. This sample was included in a study of CD8+ T cells in alopecia areata. Findings of the study overall: Clonality exceeded that of normal scalp in lesional scalp, most notably in alopecia totalis/universalis.

Documented treatment: oral pan-JAK inhibitor, 5-10 mg twice daily. Isolated RNA was reverse transcribed into cDNA used as the sequencing template. This table comes from immunoSEQ multiplex PCR, and its TCRdb copy is limited to in-frame clones, with some not included. The data hold 180,000 or so clones, with 51% observed a single time. The starting material was CD8+ T cells sorted from blood, obtained around week 52, from a patient treated with tofacitinib. The source of this sequence is a human donor with alopecia areata.

The CDR3 DNA reads TGTGCCATTCGACAGGGAGAGAACACCGGGGAGCTGTTTTTT. Amino acids: CAIRQGENTGELFF. The chain uses TRBV19 and TRBJ2-2; 7 bases align to TRBD1. Trimming removed 10 bases from V and 1 base from J; junction bases left unmatched: 6. CDR1 and CDR2 from the germline V gene are LNHDA and SQIVND (reference sequence). The CDR3 spans 14 residues.